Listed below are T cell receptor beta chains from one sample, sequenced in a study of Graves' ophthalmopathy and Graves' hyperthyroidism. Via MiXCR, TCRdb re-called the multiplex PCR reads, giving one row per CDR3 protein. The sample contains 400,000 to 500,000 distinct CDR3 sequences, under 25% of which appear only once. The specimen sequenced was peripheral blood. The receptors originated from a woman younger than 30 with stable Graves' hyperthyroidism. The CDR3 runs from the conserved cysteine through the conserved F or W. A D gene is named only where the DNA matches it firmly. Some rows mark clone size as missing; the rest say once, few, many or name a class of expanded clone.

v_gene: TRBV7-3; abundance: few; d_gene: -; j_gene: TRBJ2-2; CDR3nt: TGTGCCAGCAGAGGGGAAGGGAACACCGGGGAGCTGTTTTTT; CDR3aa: CASRGEGNTGELFF
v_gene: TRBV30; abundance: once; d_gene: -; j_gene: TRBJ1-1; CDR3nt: TGTGCCTGGAGTGTCAGGGGCGGTGAAGCTTTCTTT; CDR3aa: CAWSVRGGEAFF
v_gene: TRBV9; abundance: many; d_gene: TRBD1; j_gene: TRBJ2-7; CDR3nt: TGTGCCAGCAGCGTAGGGTGGGACAGCGCCTACGAGCAGTACTTC; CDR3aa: CASSVGWDSAYEQYF
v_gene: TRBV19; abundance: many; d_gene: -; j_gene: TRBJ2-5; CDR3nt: TGTGCCAGTAGTATCGATACTAGCCAAGAGACCCAGTACTTC; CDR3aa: CASSIDTSQETQYF
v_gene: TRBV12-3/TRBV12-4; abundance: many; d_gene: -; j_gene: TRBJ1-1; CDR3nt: TGTGCCAGCATCTCCCGGTTGGGGGGGGCTGAAGCTTTCTTT; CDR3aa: CASISRLGGAEAFF
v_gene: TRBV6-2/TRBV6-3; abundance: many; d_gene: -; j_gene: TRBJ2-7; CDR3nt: TGTGCCAGCAGGCCATCGGGACGCTCCTACGAGCAGTACTTC; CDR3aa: CASRPSGRSYEQYF
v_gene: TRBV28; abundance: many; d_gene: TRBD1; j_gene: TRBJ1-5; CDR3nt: TGTGCCGCGGGGGGGGACAGAGGTCAGCCCCAGCATTTT; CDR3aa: CAAGGDRGQPQHF
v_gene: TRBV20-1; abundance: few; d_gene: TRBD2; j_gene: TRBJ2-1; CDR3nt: TGCAGTGCTAGAGTAGTGGCTAGCGGCTACAATGAGAAGTTCTTC; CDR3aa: CSARVVASGYNEKFF
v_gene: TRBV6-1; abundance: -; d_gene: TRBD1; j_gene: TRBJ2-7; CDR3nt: TGTGCCAGCAACCCGGGACAGTTTTACGAGCAGTACTTC; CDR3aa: CASNPGQFYEQYF
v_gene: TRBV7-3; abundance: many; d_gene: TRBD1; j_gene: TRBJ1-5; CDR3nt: TGTGCCAGCCCCCCGGGGCAGGGGGCTCAGCCCCAGCATTTT; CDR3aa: CASPPGQGAQPQHF
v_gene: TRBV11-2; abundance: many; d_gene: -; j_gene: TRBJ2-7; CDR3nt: TGTGCCAGCAGCTTAGTGTCAGGGGGGGCTTACTACGAGCAGTACTTC; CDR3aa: CASSLVSGGAYYEQYF
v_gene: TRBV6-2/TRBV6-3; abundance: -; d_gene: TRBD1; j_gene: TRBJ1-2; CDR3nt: TGTGCCAGCAGTTACTTCCCGCGGGCAGGGGGCAGGCATATCCCTAACTATGGCTACACCTTC; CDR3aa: CASSYFPRAGGRHIPNYGYTF
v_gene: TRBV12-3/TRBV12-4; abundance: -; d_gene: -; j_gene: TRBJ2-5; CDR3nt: TGTGCCAGCAGTTTAGGTCCCCAAGCGGGTGTGGAGACCCAGTACTTC; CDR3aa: CASSLGPQAGVETQYF
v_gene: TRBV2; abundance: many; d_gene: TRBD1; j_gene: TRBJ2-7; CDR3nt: TGTGCCAGCAAAGACAGGGGGTACGAGCAGTACTTC; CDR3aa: CASKDRGYEQYF
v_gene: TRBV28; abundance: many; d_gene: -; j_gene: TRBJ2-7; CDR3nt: TGTGCCAGCAGTTTATCTGCGGACTCCTCCTACGAGCAGTACTTC; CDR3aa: CASSLSADSSYEQYF
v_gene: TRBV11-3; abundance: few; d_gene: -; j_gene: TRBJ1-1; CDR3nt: TGTGCCAGCAGCCAAGGAGGGAAAATGAACACTGAAGCTTTCTTT; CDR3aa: CASSQGGKMNTEAFF
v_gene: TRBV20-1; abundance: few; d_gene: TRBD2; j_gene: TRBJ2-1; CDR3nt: TGCAGTGCTAAGGGACTAGCGGGAGGGAGGGTTAGTTACAATGAGAAGTTCTTC; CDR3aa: CSAKGLAGGRVSYNEKFF
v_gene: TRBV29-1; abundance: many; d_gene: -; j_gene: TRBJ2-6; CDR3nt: TGCAGCGTTCGAGGTGGGGGAGCTGGGGCCAACGTCCTGACTTTC; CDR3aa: CSVRGGGAGANVLTF
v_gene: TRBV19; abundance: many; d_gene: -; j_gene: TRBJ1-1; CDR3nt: TGTGCCAGTATCGGGGCCCCGGGAACTGAAGCTTTCTTT; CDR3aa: CASIGAPGTEAFF
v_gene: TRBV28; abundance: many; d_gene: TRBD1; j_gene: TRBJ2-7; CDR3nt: TGTGCCAGCAGTTTCTCGGGACAGGGAATCTACGAGCAGTACTTC; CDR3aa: CASSFSGQGIYEQYF
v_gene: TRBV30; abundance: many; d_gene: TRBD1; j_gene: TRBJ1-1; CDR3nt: TGTGCCTGGAGTACAGGGGGCTTAAGGCGAGCTTTCTTT; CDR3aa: CAWSTGGLRRAFF
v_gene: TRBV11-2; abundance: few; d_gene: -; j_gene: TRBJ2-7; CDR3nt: TGTGCCAGCAGCCCCCTTAGCAGGCCAGGGGACTACGAGCAGTACTTC; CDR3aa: CASSPLSRPGDYEQYF
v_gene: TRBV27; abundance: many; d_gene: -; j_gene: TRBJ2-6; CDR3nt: TGTGCCAGCAGTTTCCGCTCTGGGGCCAACGTCCTGACTTTC; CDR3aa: CASSFRSGANVLTF
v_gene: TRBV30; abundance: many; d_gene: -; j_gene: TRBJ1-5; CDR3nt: TGTGCCTGGAGCGGCAGTAGCAATCAGCCCCAGCATTTT; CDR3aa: CAWSGSSNQPQHF
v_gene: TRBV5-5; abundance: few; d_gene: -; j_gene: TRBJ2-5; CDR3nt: TGTGCCAGCAGCTTTGTTGGGCAGATAGGAGAGACCCAGTACTTC; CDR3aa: CASSFVGQIGETQYF
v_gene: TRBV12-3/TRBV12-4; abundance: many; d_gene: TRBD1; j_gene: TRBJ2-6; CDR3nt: TGTGCCAGCAGTTCCAACACGGGACAGGGTACTGGGGCCAACGTCCTGACTTTC; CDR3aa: CASSSNTGQGTGANVLTF
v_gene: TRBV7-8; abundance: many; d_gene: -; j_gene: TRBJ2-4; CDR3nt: TGTGCCAGCAGCTCTTCGGACAGAAACATTCAGTACTTC; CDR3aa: CASSSSDRNIQYF
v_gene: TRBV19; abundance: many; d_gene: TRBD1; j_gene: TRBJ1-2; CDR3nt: TGTGCCATACAGGGGGCGGACCGGGACCGAGTCTTC; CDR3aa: CAIQGADRDRVF
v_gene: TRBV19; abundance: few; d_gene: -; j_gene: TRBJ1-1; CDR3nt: TGTGCCAGTAAGAAGTTGAACACTGAAGCTTTCTTT; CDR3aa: CASKKLNTEAFF
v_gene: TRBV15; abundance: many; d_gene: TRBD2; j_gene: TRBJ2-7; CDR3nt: TGTGCCACCAGCTCCGGGAGGGCCTACGAGCAGTACTTC; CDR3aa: CATSSGRAYEQYF
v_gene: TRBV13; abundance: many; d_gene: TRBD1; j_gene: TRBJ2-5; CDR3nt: TGTGCCAGCAGCAGACAGGGGAGCCAGTACTTC; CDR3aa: CASSRQGSQYF
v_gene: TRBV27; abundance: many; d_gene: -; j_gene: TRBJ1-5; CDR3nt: TGTGCCAGCAGTCCAAAAGAACGGTGGGGGCCCCAGCATTTT; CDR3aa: CASSPKERWGPQHF
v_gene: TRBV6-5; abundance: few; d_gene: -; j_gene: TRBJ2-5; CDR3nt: TGTGCCAGCAGTTACTCTTTCGCTAGCGTGGGCGGAGAGACCCAGTACTTC; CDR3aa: CASSYSFASVGGETQYF